A single sample gave rise to the 28 T cell receptor beta chains below, sequenced in a study of blood T cell repertoires in COVID-19. Only in-frame clones appear in the TCRdb table, and some are missing; sequencing was by immunoSEQ multiplex PCR. The table includes 30,000 or so clones, roughly 90% detected once. Material for sequencing was peripheral blood. All receptors derive from a man in his 60s with active COVID-19.

The V and J genes are TRBV5-1 and TRBJ1-5; D unresolved. Trimming stripped 0 bases from V and 0 bases from J, with 7 bases between. The CDR3 length is 15 residues. Looked up from germline, CDR1 is SGHRS and CDR2 is YFSETQ. The CDR3 DNA reads as TGCGCCAGCAGCTTGGACGGTCATAGCAATCAGCCCCAGCATTTT. The encoded protein is CASSLDGHSNQPQHF. The full variable domain, in which reference TRBV5-1 and TRBJ1-5 provide the parts outside the CDR3, is KAGVTQTPRYLIKTRGQQVTLSCSPISGHRSVSWYQQTPGQGLQFLFEYFSETQRNKGNFPGRFSGRQFSNSRSEMNVSTLELGDSALYLCASSLDGHSNQPQHFGDGTRLSIL.

The chain recombines TRBV19 with TRBJ1-4; no reliable D call. The CDR3 consists of 19 residues. Trimming removed 0 bases from V and 4 bases from J, with 21 bases in between. Per the germline V gene, CDR1 is LNHDA and CDR2 is SQIVND (reference sequence). The CDR3 DNA is TGTGCCAGTAGTATAGATTTTTCCCCATACACCGTCCTTAATGAAAAACTGTTTTTT. This translates into CASSIDFSPYTVLNEKLFF. Full variable domain (outside the CDR3, taken from reference TRBV19 and TRBJ1-4): DGGITQSPKYLFRKEGQNVTLSCEQNLNHDAMYWYRQDPGQGLRLIYYSQIVNDFQKGDIAEGYSVSREKKESFPLTVTSAQKNPTAFYLCASSIDFSPYTVLNEKLFFGSGTQLSVL.

The V call is TRBV2, the J call TRBJ1-2; D unresolved. This CDR3 contains 12 residues. V was clipped by 4 bases and J by 4 bases, with 7 bases between them. In germline, CDR1 is SNHLY, CDR2 FYNNEI. The CDR3 here is CASSVSPYGYTF. CDR3 nucleotide sequence: TGTGCCAGCAGTGTTAGCCCCTATGGCTACACCTTC.

The V call is TRBV6-2 or TRBV6-3, the J call TRBJ2-1; 8 nucleotides line up with TRBD2. This CDR3 has 18 residues. Germline CDR1 is MNHEY and CDR2 is SVGEGT. V was clipped by 2 bases and J by 1 base; unmatched bases: 10. The CDR3 bases are TGTGCCAGCAGTTACGAGACCCGGGGGGGTTTATCCTACAATGAGCAGTTCTTC. Amino acid sequence: CASSYETRGGLSYNEQFF.

The chain has TRBV12-3 or TRBV12-4 and TRBJ1-2; D is unresolved. V was pared by 1 base and J by 7 bases, with 10 bases between. The CDR3 has 13 residues. CDR3: CASSLGQISGYTF. CDR3 coding DNA: TGTGCCAGCAGTTTAGGCCAGATAAGTGGCTACACCTTC.

The rearrangement uses TRBV11-1 and TRBJ1-2; D might be TRBD1 (6 bases). This CDR3 comprises 14 residues. V lost 2 bases and J lost 4, with 11 bases in between. Germline V gene sequence: CDR1 SGHAT, CDR2 FQDESV (reference sequence). For the CDR3, the DNA is TGTGCCAGCAGCTTAACTGACAGGACCTATGGCTACACCTTC. The encoded protein is CASSLTDRTYGYTF.

This rearrangement joins TRBV11-2 to TRBJ2-5; TRBD1 aligns across 7 bases. After removal of 4 bases from V and 4 bases from J, the junction contained 6 bases not matched to a gene. The CDR3 is 14 amino acids. Germline loops: CDR1 SGHAT, CDR2 FQNNGV. CDR3 residues: CASSWGQPIETQYF. Written as DNA, the CDR3 is TGTGCCAGCAGCTGGGGACAGCCGATAGAGACCCAGTACTTC.

The V call is TRBV7-2, the J call TRBJ2-2; 9 bases fit TRBD2. The trim removed 2 bases at V and 4 bases at J, leaving 5 bases unmatched. Looked up from germline, CDR1 is SGHTA and CDR2 is FQGNSA. This CDR3 region has 16 residues. CDR3 region: CASSLYPAGGTGELFF. In DNA form, the CDR3 reads TGTGCCAGCAGCTTATATCCAGCGGGGGGCACCGGGGAGCTGTTTTTT.

The chain has TRBV5-1 and TRBJ1-1; 8 bases fit TRBD1. The CDR3 spans 16 residues. V was clipped by 0 bases and J by 5 bases; unmatched bases: 9. CDR1 and CDR2 (germline): SGHRS, YFSETQ. CDR3: CASSLGAGGSWTEAFF. The DNA for the CDR3 is TGCGCCAGCAGCTTGGGAGCAGGGGGCTCCTGGACTGAAGCTTTCTTT.

This chain connects TRBV5-4 to TRBJ1-1, with unresolved D. Trimming cost V 5 bases and J 1 base, with 15 bases left between them. The CDR3 spans 15 residues. Germline V gives CDR1 SGHNT, CDR2 YYREEE (reference sequence). CDR3: CASSPGGVPNTEAFF. The DNA of the CDR3 is TGTGCCAGCAGTCCTGGCGGGGTCCCGAACACTGAAGCTTTCTTT.

As for this clone: The same CDR3 also results from other DNA sequences found in this sample. The rearrangement links TRBV5-6 to TRBJ1-2; D not certain. Trimming shortened V by 7 bases and J by 8 bases, and 15 bases separated the two germline ends. Germline values: CDR1 SGHDT, CDR2 YYEEEE. This CDR3 is built from 12 residues. CDR3 bases: TGTGCCAGCCAACCGAGGCACCGGGGCTACACCTTC. The encoded protein is CASQPRHRGYTF.

The V call is TRBV3-1 (or the pseudogene TRBV3-2), the J call TRBJ2-7; D unresolved. The CDR3 contains 14 residues. V lost 3 bases and J 3 bases, leaving 12 bases between the germline ends. CDR1 is LGHDT, CDR2 YNNKEL, per germline (reference sequence). CDR3 region: CASSQREDLYEQYF. In DNA, the CDR3 is TGTGCCAGCAGCCAGAGAGAAGATCTCTACGAGCAGTACTTC.

The V gene is TRBV7-9, the J gene TRBJ2-1, with D unresolved. CDR1 is SEHNR, CDR2 FQNEAQ, per germline (reference sequence). CDR3 length: 15 amino acids. Trimming stripped 4 bases from V and 1 base from J, with 11 bases between. Here the CDR3 DNA reads TGTGCCAGCAGCTCCAACGTCCGGTCCTACAATGAGCAGTTCTTC. It codes for CASSSNVRSYNEQFF.

The chain employs TRBV2 and TRBJ1-5, with D maybe TRBD1 (5 bases). The V gene lost 4 bases and the J gene lost 7 bases, with 8 bases spanning the gap. CDR1 is SNHLY and CDR2 is FYNNEI in the germline V gene. The CDR3 runs to 12 residues. The CDR3 protein is CASSGDSQPQHF. The CDR3 region has the DNA TGTGCCAGCAGTGGTGACAGCCAGCCCCAGCATTTT.

V usage is TRBV7-8 and J usage is TRBJ2-3; 9 nucleotides align to TRBD2. CDR1 SGHVS and CDR2 FQNEAQ come from the germline V gene. CDR3 length equals 20 residues. Trimming removed 5 bases from V and 3 bases from J; junction bases left unmatched: 21. The CDR3 sequence: CASSPHLAGPPRNRTDTQYF. The DNA of the CDR3 is TGTGCCAGCAGCCCGCATCTAGCGGGGCCCCCCCGAAATAGGACAGATACGCAGTATTTT.

The chain carries TRBV4-1 and TRBJ1-5; TRBD1 matches 7 bases. This CDR3 is built from 16 residues. Germline trimming cut 0 bases from V and 6 bases from J; bases unmatched to any gene: 8. Germline V CDR1 and CDR2: MGHRA, YSYEKL. The CDR3 loop is CASSQDRQGLGQPQHF. CDR3 coding DNA: TGCGCCAGCAGCCAAGATCGACAGGGTCTAGGTCAGCCCCAGCATTTT.

The genes are TRBV6-2 or TRBV6-3 and TRBJ2-7; 9 nucleotides match TRBD1. The V segment lost 4 bases and the J segment 6 bases; nucleotides outside the gene matches: 7. The CDR3 is 14 residues long. Germline CDR1 and CDR2: MNHEY and SVGEGT. Here the CDR3 reads CASSFLQGAGEQYF. The CDR3 DNA follows: TGTGCCAGCAGTTTTCTACAGGGGGCTGGCGAGCAGTACTTC.

This chain joins TRBV3-1 (or the pseudogene TRBV3-2) and TRBJ1-1, with D perhaps matching TRBD1 (5 bases). V was shortened by 3 bases and J by 11 bases, with 22 bases between the two germline ends. The CDR3 runs to 15 residues. Germline values: CDR1 LGHDT, CDR2 YNNKEL (reference sequence). The CDR3 protein is CASSQGGIGALQAFF. The CDR3 nucleotides are TGTGCCAGCAGCCAGGGGGGGATCGGGGCCCTGCAGGCTTTCTTT.

The chain recombines TRBV6-1 with TRBJ1-5, with 7 bases aligning to TRBD1. The V and J ends lost 4 bases and 2 bases, in that order; junction bases with no gene match: 20. The CDR3 contains 20 residues. Germline CDR1 reads MNHNS; CDR2 reads SASEGT. The CDR3 sequence: CASSGAGGRLPAYRNQPQHF. Written as DNA, the CDR3 is TGTGCCAGCAGTGGGGCAGGGGGGCGTTTACCCGCCTACCGCAATCAGCCCCAGCATTTT.

The chain uses TRBV6-2 or TRBV6-3 and TRBJ1-1, with 7 bases identical to TRBD1. Per germline, CDR1 MNHEY and CDR2 SVGEGT. With 6 bases clipped from V and 1 base from J, the junction kept 5 bases outside the gene matches. CDR3 length: 14 amino acids. The CDR3 DNA is TGTGCCAGCAGCCAAGCAGGGGGGAACACTGAAGCTTTCTTT. Residues: CASSQAGGNTEAFF.

The chain links TRBV7-9 to TRBJ1-4, with 11 bases matching TRBD1. Germline V lookup: CDR1 SEHNR, CDR2 FQNEAQ (reference sequence). V shed 5 bases and J 6 bases; nucleotides not matched to a gene: 8. This CDR3 comprises 16 residues. DNA of the CDR3: TGTGCCAGCAGCGGGGACAGGGGGACATTTGATGAAAAACTGTTTTTT. It encodes CASSGDRGTFDEKLFF. Drawing the rest from reference TRBV7-9 and TRBJ1-4, the complete variable domain is DTGVSQNPRHKITKRGQNVTFRCDPISEHNRLYWYRQTLGQGPEFLTYFQNEAQLEKSRLLSDRFSAERPKGSFSTLEIQRTEQGDSAMYLCASSGDRGTFDEKLFFGSGTQLSVL.

The chain carries TRBV4-1 and TRBJ1-3, with TRBD1 as a possible D gene (5 bases). V was cut by 0 bases and J by 2 bases, with 11 bases left in between. The CDR3 has 16 residues. Germline assignment: CDR1 MGHRA and CDR2 YSYEKL. The CDR3 loop reads CASSQEARVAGNTIYF. The DNA for the CDR3 is TGCGCCAGCAGCCAAGAAGCCAGGGTGGCTGGAAACACCATATATTTT.

Notes on this clone: The same CDR3 also results from other DNA sequences found in this sample. The genes are TRBV11-2 and TRBJ2-3; 7 bases are a match to TRBD2. CDR1 SGHAT and CDR2 FQNNGV come from the germline V gene. The CDR3 is 15 amino acids. V was clipped by 3 bases and J by 0 bases; unmatched bases: 3. The CDR3 bases are TGTGCCAGCAGCTTTAGCGGGTCTAGCACAGATACGCAGTATTTT. Protein sequence: CASSFSGSSTDTQYF.

The rearrangement uses TRBV5-5 and TRBJ1-1; 7 bases align to TRBD1. The V and J ends lost 4 bases and 1 base, in that order; junction bases with no gene match: 7. CDR3 length equals 15 residues. CDR1 and CDR2 from the germline V gene are SGHKS and YYEKEE (reference sequence). CDR3 nucleotides: TGTGCCAGCAGCGCAAGACAGGGTAGGAACACTGAAGCTTTCTTT. It is translated as CASSARQGRNTEAFF.

The chain couples TRBV7-9 to TRBJ2-1, with a possible D match to TRBD1 (5 bases). Trimming took 8 bases from V and 7 from J, leaving 15 bases between them. CDR3 length: 13 amino acids. Germline V gene lookup returns CDR1 SEHNR and CDR2 FQNEAQ (reference sequence). CDR3 coding DNA: TGTGCCAGCGGCCCGTCGACAGAGAATGAGCAGTTCTTC. Translation gives CASGPSTENEQFF.

V and J are TRBV28 and TRBJ2-3, with D possibly TRBD2 on 6 matching bases. The CDR3 is 12 residues long. Trimming took 6 bases from V and 4 from J, leaving 8 bases between them. Germline CDR1 reads MDHEN; CDR2 reads SYDVKM. CDR3 loop: CASRGLADTQYF. CDR3 DNA sequence: TGTGCCAGCAGGGGACTGGCAGATACGCAGTATTTT.

The chain has TRBV2 and TRBJ2-1, with 10 bases matching TRBD1. The CDR3 has 16 residues. Per the germline V gene, CDR1 is SNHLY and CDR2 is FYNNEI. Germline trimming cut 6 bases from V and 7 bases from J; bases unmatched to any gene: 12. CDR3 in amino acids: CASSKGKGTGVNEQFF. DNA of the CDR3: TGTGCCAGCAGCAAAGGGAAAGGGACAGGGGTTAATGAGCAGTTCTTC.

This clone was picked up one time. The rearrangement uses TRBV5-6 and TRBJ1-2; 8 bases match TRBD1. With 6 bases clipped from V and 4 bases from J, the junction kept 5 bases outside the gene matches. Germline V gives CDR1 SGHDT, CDR2 YYEEEE. The CDR3 is 13 amino acids. Here the CDR3 reads CASITQGVYGYTF. CDR3 bases: TGTGCCAGCATCACACAGGGGGTCTATGGCTACACCTTC.